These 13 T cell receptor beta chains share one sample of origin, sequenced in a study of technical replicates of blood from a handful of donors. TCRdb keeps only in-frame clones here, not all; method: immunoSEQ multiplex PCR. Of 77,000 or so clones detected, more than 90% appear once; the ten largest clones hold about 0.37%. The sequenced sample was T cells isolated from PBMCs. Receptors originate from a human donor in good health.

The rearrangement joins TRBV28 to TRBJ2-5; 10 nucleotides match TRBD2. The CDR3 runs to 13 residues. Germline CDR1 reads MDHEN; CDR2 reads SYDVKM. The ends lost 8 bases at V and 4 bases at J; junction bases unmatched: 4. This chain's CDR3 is CASLAGVGETQYF. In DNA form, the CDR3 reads TGTGCCAGCCTAGCGGGAGTTGGAGAGACCCAGTACTTC. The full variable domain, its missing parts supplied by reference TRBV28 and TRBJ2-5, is DVKVTQSSRYLVKRTGEKVFLECVQDMDHENMFWYRQDPGLGLRLIYFSYDVKMKEKGDIPEGYSVSREKKERFSLILESASTNQTSMYLCASLAGVGETQYFGPGTRLLVL.

The CDR3 protein is CASSAWRGSNEQFF. The CDR3 DNA reads as TGTGCCAGCAGCGCCTGGCGGGGTAGCAATGAGCAGTTCTTC. The gene calls are TRBV11-2 and TRBJ2-1, with a weak D call TRBD2 (6 bases). This CDR3 region has 14 residues. Trimming shortened V by 5 bases and J by 6 bases, and 14 bases separated the two germline ends. CDR1 and CDR2 from the germline V gene are SGHAT and FQNNGV.

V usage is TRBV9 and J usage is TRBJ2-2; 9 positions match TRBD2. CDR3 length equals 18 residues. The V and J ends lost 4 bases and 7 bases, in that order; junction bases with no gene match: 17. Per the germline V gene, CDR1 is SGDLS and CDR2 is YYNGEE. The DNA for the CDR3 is TGTGCCAGCAGCCAGCCAGTGGGGCTAGCGGGATTAGACGGGGAGCTGTTTTTT. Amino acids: CASSQPVGLAGLDGELFF.

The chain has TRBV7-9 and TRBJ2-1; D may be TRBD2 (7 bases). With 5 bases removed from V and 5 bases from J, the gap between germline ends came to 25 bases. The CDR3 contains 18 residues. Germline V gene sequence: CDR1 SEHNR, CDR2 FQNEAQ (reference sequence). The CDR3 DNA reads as TGTGCCAGCAGCGCCTACTCTTGGGGGCTAGCGGAGAACAATGAGCAGTTCTTC. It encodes CASSAYSWGLAENNEQFF.

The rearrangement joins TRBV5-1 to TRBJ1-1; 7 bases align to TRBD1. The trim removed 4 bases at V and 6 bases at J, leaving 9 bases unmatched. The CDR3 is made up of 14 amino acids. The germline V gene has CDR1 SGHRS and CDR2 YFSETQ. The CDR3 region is CASSQRPGQSEAFF. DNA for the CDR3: TGCGCCAGCAGCCAGAGACCGGGACAGTCTGAAGCTTTCTTT.

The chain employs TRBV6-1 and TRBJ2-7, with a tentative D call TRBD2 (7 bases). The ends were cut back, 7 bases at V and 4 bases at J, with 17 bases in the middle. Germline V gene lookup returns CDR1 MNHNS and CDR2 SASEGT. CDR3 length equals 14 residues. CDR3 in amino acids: CASIGGRVGYEQYF. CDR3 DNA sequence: TGTGCCAGCATCGGGGGGCGCGTAGGATACGAGCAGTACTTC.

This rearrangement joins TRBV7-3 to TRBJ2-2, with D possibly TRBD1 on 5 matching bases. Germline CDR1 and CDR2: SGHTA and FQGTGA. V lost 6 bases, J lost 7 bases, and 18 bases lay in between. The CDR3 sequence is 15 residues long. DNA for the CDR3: TGTGCCAGCAGTCCTCGACCGGCAGGGCTCGGGGAGCTGTTTTTT. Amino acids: CASSPRPAGLGELFF.

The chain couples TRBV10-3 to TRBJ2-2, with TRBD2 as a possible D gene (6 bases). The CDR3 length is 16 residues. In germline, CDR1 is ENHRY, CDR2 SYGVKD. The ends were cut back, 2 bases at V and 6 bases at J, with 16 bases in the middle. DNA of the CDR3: TGTGCCATCAGTGAGCTGGGTTCGGGAGTCTCCGGGGAGCTGTTTTTT. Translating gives CAISELGSGVSGELFF.

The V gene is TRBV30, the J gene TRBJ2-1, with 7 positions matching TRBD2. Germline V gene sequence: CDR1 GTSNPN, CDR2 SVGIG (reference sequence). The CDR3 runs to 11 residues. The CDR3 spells CVHSGFNEQFF. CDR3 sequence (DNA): TGTGTACATAGCGGGTTCAATGAGCAGTTCTTC.

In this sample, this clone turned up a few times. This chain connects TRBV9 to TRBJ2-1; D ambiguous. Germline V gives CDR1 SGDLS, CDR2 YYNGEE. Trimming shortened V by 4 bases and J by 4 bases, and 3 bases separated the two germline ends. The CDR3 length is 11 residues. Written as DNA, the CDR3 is TGTGCCAGCAGCCATTACAATGAGCAGTTCTTC. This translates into CASSHYNEQFF.

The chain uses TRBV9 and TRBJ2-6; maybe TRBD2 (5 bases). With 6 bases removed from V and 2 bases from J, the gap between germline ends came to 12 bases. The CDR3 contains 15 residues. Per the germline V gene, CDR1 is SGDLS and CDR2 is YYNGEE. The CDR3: CASTLRDAGANVLTF. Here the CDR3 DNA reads TGTGCCAGCACGTTACGGGATGCTGGGGCCAACGTCCTGACTTTC.

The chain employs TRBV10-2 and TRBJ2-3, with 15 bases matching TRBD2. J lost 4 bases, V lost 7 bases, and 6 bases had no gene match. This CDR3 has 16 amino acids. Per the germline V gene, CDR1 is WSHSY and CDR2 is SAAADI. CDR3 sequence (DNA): TGCGCCAGCAATCCCGGACTAGCGGGAGGGCCAGATACGCAGTATTTT. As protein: CASNPGLAGGPDTQYF.

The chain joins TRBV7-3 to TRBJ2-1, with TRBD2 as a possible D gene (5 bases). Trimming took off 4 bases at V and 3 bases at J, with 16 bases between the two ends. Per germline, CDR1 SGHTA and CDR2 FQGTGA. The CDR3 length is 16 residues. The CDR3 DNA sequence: TGTGCCAGCAGCTCAAGCGCCCCTAGCAGCTACAATGAGCAGTTCTTC. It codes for CASSSSAPSSYNEQFF.